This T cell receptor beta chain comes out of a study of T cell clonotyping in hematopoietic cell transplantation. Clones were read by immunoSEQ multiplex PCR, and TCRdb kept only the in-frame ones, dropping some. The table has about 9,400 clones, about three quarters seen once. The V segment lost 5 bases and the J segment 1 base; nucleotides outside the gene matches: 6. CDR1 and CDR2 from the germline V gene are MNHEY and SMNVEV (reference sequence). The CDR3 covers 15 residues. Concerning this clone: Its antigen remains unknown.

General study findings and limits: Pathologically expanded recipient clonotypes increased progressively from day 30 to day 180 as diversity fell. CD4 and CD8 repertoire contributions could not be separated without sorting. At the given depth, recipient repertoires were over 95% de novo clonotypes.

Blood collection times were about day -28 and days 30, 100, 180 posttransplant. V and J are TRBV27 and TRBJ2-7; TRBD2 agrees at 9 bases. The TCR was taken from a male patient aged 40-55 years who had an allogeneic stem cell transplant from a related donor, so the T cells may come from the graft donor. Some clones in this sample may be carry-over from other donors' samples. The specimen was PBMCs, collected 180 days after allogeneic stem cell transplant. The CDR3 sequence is CASSRRGLASYEQYF. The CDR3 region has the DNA TGTGCCAGCAGTCGACGGGGACTAGCTTCCTACGAGCAGTACTTC.